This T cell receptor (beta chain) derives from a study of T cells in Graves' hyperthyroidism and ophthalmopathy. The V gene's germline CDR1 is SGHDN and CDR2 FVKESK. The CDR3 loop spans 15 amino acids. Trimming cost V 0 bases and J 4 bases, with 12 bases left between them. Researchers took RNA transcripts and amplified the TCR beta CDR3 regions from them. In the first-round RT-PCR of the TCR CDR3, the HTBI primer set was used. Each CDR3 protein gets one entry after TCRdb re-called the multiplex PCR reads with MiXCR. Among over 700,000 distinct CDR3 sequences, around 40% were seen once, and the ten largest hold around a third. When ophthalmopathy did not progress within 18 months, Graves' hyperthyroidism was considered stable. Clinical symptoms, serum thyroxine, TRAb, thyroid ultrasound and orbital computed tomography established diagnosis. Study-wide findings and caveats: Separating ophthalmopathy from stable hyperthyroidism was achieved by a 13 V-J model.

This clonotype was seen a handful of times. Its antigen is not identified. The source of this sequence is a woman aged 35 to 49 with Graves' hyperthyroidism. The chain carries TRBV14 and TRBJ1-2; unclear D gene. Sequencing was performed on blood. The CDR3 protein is CASSQDPAGGYGYTF. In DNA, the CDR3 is TGTGCCAGCAGCCAAGATCCCGCAGGCGGCTATGGCTACACCTTC.